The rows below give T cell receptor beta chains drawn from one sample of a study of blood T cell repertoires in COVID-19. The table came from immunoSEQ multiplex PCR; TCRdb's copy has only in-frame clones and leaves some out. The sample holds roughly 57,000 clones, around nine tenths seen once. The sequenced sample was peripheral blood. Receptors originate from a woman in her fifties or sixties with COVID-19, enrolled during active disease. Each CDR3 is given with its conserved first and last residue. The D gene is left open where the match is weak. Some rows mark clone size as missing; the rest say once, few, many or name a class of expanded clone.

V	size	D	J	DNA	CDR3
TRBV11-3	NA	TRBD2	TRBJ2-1	TGTGCCAGCAGCTTTAGCGGGAGGGCCTTCAATGAGCAGTTCTTC	CASSFSGRAFNEQFF
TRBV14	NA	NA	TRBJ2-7	TGTGCCAGCAGCCAATTTGTCAGCGGGTCCGCCTACGAGCAGTACTTC	CASSQFVSGSAYEQYF
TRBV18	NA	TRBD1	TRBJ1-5	TGTGCCAGCTCTCAAGGACAGGGTGAACAGCCCCAGCATTTT	CASSQGQGEQPQHF
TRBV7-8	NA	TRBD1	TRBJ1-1	TGTGCCAGCAGCCTAAGGGACAGTCCGCGGGAAGCTTTCTTT	CASSLRDSPREAFF
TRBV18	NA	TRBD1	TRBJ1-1	TGTGCCAGCTCACTGGGACAGGGAATTACTGAAGCTTTCTTT	CASSLGQGITEAFF
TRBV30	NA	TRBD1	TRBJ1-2	TGTGCCTGGAAAAGTCAGGGGGCGCGTTCTGGCTACACCTTC	CAWKSQGARSGYTF
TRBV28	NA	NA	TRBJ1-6	TGTGCCAGTCACGGGGACACTAATTCACCCCTCCACTTT	CASHGDTNSPLHF
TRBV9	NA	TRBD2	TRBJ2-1	TGTGCCAGCAGCGAAACCTTCGGACTAGCGGAAATCGATGAGCAGTTCTTC	CASSETFGLAEIDEQFF
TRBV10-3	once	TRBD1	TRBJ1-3	TGTGCCATCAGTCGACAGGGGCCCTCTGGAAACACCATATATTTT	CAISRQGPSGNTIYF
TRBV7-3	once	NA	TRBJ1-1	TGTGCCAGCAGCTCAAACAATAGGGGTGAAGCTTTCTTT	CASSSNNRGEAFF
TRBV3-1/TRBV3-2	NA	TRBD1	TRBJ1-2	TGTGCCAGCACCCCAGGGGGAGGTATCTATGGCTACACCTTC	CASTPGGGIYGYTF
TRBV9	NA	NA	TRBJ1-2	TGTGCCAGCAGCGTAGCTATGTCGAACTATGGCTACACCTTC	CASSVAMSNYGYTF
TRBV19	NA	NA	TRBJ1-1	TGTGCCAGTATGCGGCCGGCGGGAAACACTGAAGCTTTCTTT	CASMRPAGNTEAFF
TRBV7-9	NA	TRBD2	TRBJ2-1	TGTGCCAGCAGCCCGGGACTAGCGGGCCCGAGCTCCTACAATGAGCAGTTCTTC	CASSPGLAGPSSYNEQFF
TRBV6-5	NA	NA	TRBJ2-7	TGTGCCAGCATTCAGAACTACGAGCAGTACTTC	CASIQNYEQYF
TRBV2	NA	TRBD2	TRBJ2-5	TGTGCCAGCAGCCGGGGTAGCGGGAAAGAGACCCAGTACTTC	CASSRGSGKETQYF
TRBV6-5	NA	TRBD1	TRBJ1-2	TGTGCCAGCAGCCTTGGACAGGGCCATGGCTACACCTTC	CASSLGQGHGYTF
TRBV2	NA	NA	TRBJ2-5	TGTGCCAGCAGCGGGGCAGGGGGGAGGTCAGAGACCCAGTACTTC	CASSGAGGRSETQYF
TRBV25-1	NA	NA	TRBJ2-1	TGTGCCAGCAGGGGTCGGGGTAACAATGAGCAGTTCTTC	CASRGRGNNEQFF
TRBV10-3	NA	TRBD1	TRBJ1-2	TGTGCCATCAGTGAGAACAGGGGAGTAGGCTACACCTTC	CAISENRGVGYTF
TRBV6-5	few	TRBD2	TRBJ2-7	TGTGCCAGCATTGCCGGGGGGTGGGGCTCCTACGAGCAGTACTTC	CASIAGGWGSYEQYF
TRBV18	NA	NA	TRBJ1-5	TGTGCCAGCTCTCCCGAATTTTCAGGGCAGCCCCAGCATTTT	CASSPEFSGQPQHF
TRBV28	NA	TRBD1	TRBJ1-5	TGTGCCAGCAGTCCGCGCCCAGGGGACAGAAGCAATCAGCCCCAGCATTTT	CASSPRPGDRSNQPQHF
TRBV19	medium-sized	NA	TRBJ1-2	TGTGCCAGTAGTAGAGATACCTTAGACAGGCCGGGTGGCTACACCTTC	CASSRDTLDRPGGYTF
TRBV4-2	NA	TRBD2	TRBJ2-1	TGTGCCAGCAGCCAAGACCCAGCGGGAGGGTTTCTCAATGAGCAGTTCTTC	CASSQDPAGGFLNEQFF